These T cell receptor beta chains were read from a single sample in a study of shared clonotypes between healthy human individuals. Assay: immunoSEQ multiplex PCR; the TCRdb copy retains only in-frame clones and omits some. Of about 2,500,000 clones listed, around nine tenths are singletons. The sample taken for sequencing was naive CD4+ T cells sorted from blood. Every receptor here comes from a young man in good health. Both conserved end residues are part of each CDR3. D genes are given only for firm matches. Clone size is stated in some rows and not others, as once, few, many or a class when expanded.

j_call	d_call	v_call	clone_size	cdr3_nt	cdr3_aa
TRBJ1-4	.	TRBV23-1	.	TGCGCCAGCAGTCAATCGGAAGAGGGGTCACGCCCAACTAATGAAAAACTGTTTTTT	CASSQSEEGSRPTNEKLFF
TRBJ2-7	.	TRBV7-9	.	TGTGCCAGCAGCTCCAGCAGGGTCTACGAGCAGTACTTC	CASSSSRVYEQYF
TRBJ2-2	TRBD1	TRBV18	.	TGTGCCAGCTCACTACAGGGGAAGAACACCGGGGAGCTGTTTTTT	CASSLQGKNTGELFF
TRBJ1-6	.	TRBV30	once	TGTGCCTGGAGGGGGGGGGACGGCGGCTCCTATAATTCACCCCTCCACTTT	CAWRGGDGGSYNSPLHF
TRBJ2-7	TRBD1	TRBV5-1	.	TGCGCCAGCAGCCCCTGGGACAGGTGGGTATACGAGCAGTACTTC	CASSPWDRWVYEQYF
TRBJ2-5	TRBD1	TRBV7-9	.	TGTGCCAGCAGCTTAGGGACAGGGCGCGAGACCCAGTACTTC	CASSLGTGRETQYF
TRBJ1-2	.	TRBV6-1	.	TGTGCCAGCAGCGTACAGGGAATTGAAGGCTACACCTTC	CASSVQGIEGYTF
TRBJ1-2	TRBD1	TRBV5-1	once	TGCGCCAGCAGCTTGGGTGGGGACAGAAACTATGGCTACACCTTC	CASSLGGDRNYGYTF
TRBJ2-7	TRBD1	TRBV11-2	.	TGTGCCAGCACCCGAGGGGGGGACAGGGCGGGCGAGCAGTACTTC	CASTRGGDRAGEQYF
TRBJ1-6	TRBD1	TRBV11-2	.	TGTGCCAGCACCCGGGACAGGGACTCACCCCTCCACTTT	CASTRDRDSPLHF
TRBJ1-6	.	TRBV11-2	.	TGTGCCAGCAGCTTAGAGACCAATTCACCCCTCCACTTT	CASSLETNSPLHF
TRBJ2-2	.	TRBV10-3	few	TGTGCAGAAGGGGAGCAACCCGGGGAGCTGTTTTTT	CAEGEQPGELFF
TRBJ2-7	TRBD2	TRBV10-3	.	TGTGCCATCTCTAACGTCCGGGAGGGCCGCCAGTACTTC	CAISNVREGRQYF
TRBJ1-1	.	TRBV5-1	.	TGCGCCAGCAGGCCAGCCTCAACCCCTCGGGGCACTGAAGCTTTCTTT	CASRPASTPRGTEAFF
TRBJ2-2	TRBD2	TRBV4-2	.	TGTGCCAGCAGCCCCCTAGGACTAGCGGGGGGGCTGATAACCGGGGAGCTGTTTTTT	CASSPLGLAGGLITGELFF
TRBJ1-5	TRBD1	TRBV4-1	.	TGCGCCAGCAGCCAAGAGACCCTCCGGGACAGGGTCAGCAATCAGCCCCAGCATTTT	CASSQETLRDRVSNQPQHF
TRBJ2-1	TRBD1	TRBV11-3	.	TGTGCCAGCAGCTTGACAGGGAGCAATGAGCAGTTCTTC	CASSLTGSNEQFF
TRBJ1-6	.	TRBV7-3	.	TGTGCCAGCAGCTCAGGACCGAATTCACCCCTCCACTTT	CASSSGPNSPLHF
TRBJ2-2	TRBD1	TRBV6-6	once	TGTGCCAGCACCCCTGACAGGGGGGACACCGGGGAGCTGTTTTTT	CASTPDRGDTGELFF
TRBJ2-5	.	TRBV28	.	TGTGCCAGCAGTATCGGCGAGACCCAGTACTTC	CASSIGETQYF
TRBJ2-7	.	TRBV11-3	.	TGTGCCAGCAGCCTCGAGGGGGGCGAGCAGTACTTC	CASSLEGGEQYF
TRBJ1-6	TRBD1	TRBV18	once	TGTGCCAGCTCACCGACAGGGAGTAATTCACCCCTCCACTTT	CASSPTGSNSPLHF
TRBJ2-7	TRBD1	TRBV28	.	TGTGCCAGCAATTCTTTCCGGGACAGGGACTCCGAGCAGTACTTC	CASNSFRDRDSEQYF
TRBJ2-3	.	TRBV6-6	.	TGTGCCAGCAGCTCTTGGGGGGAGAGGGATACGCAGTATTTT	CASSSWGERDTQYF
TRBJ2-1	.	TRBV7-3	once	TGTGCCAGCAGCTTGGGCAGGGCCGACAATGAGCAGTTCTTC	CASSLGRADNEQFF
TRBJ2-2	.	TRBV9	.	TGTGCCAGCAGCGATCCATACAGTAGGAGGAGGACCGGGGAGCTGTTTTTT	CASSDPYSRRRTGELFF
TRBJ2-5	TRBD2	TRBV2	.	TGTGCCAGCAAGCGGGAGCTCCAAGAGACCCAGTACTTC	CASKRELQETQYF
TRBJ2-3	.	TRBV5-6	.	TGTGCCAGCAGCCTCCCCAAGACAGATACGCAGTATTTT	CASSLPKTDTQYF
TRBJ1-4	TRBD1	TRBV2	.	TGTGCCAGCAGCGGGACAGGGGGTGGCGAAAAACTGTTTTTT	CASSGTGGGEKLFF
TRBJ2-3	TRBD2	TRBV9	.	TGTGCCAGCAGCGTTTCAGCGGGGGGGCAACATACGCAGTATTTT	CASSVSAGGQHTQYF
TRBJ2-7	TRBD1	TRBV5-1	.	TGCGCCAGCAGCCGGACAGGGGGTCAGGAGCAGTACTTC	CASSRTGGQEQYF
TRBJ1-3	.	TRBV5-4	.	TGTGCCAGCAGCTTCGGTGGGTCTGGAAACACCATATATTTT	CASSFGGSGNTIYF
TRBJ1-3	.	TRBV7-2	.	TGTGCCAGCAGCTTAGGGGGGGTGTCGGGAAACACCATATATTTT	CASSLGGVSGNTIYF
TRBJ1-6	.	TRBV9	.	TGTGCCAGCAGCGTATCGGGTAGAGCCTATAATTCACCCCTCCACTTT	CASSVSGRAYNSPLHF
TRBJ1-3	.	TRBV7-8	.	TGTGCCAGCAGCTTACCTTTGACTGGAAACACCATATATTTT	CASSLPLTGNTIYF
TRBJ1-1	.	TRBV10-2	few	TGCGCCAGCAGTGAGTTGTGGCAGCGAGCTTTCTTT	CASSELWQRAFF
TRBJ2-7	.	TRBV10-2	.	TGCGCCAGCAGTGAATTAGGCGGCTACGAGCAGTACTTC	CASSELGGYEQYF
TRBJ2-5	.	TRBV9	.	TGTGCCAGCAGCGTAGCTCCAGTTGGGCAAGAGACCCAGTACTTC	CASSVAPVGQETQYF
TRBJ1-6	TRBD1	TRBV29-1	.	TGCAGCGTCATTGACAGGGGTAATTCACCCCTCCACTTT	CSVIDRGNSPLHF
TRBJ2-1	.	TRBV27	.	TGTGCCAGCAGCCGCCGACAGGGACTATACAATGAGCAGTTCTTC	CASSRRQGLYNEQFF
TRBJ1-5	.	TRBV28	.	TGTGCCAGCAGGCCCCAGGGCGATCAGCCCCAGCATTTT	CASRPQGDQPQHF
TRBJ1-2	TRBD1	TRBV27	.	TGTGCCAGCAGGGGACAGGGGGCGAGCGGCTACACCTTC	CASRGQGASGYTF
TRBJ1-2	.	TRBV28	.	TGTGCCAGTTCCCTCCCTCATCGCGGGAATGGCTACACCTTC	CASSLPHRGNGYTF
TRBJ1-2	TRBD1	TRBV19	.	TGTGCCAGTAGTTTCACCGGGACAGGGGCGAGCTACACCTTC	CASSFTGTGASYTF
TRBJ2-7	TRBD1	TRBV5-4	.	TGTGCCAGCGGGCCACGGACAGGGGGTTTTGTCGACGAGCAGTACTTC	CASGPRTGGFVDEQYF
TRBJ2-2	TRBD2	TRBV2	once	TGTGCCAGCAGGGGACTAACGAACACCGGGGAGCTGTTTTTT	CASRGLTNTGELFF
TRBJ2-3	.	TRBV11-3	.	TGTGCCAGCAGCTTAGGAGAGTTGGGGACAGATACGCAGTATTTT	CASSLGELGTDTQYF
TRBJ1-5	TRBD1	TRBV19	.	TGTGCCAGTAGTACCCTGACAGGGGCAAAAGGCAATCAGCCCCAGCATTTT	CASSTLTGAKGNQPQHF
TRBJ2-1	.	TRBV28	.	TGTGCCAGCAGCCTTGACAGGAGCTCCTACAATGAGCAGTTCTTC	CASSLDRSSYNEQFF
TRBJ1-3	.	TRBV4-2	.	TGTGCCAGCAGCTCAGGGATCTCTGGAAACACCATATATTTT	CASSSGISGNTIYF
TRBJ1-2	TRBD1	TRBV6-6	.	TGTGCCAGCAGCGTGACAGGGGTTGACTATGGCTACACCTTC	CASSVTGVDYGYTF
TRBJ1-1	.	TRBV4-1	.	TGCGCCAGCAGCCCACCGGGGGGTGGCACTGAAGCTTTCTTT	CASSPPGGGTEAFF
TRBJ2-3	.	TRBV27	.	TGTGCCACCATAGAGGGGGGCCCGGGCACAGATACGCAGTATTTT	CATIEGGPGTDTQYF
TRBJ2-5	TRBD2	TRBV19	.	TGTGCCAGTAGTCTCCAGGGGAGACTAGCGGTTCAAGAGACCCAGTACTTC	CASSLQGRLAVQETQYF
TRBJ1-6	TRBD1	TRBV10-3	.	TGTGCCATCAGTGAATCGGCCGGACAGGGTAATTCACCCCTCCACTTT	CAISESAGQGNSPLHF